This TCR beta chain originates from a study of PD-L1 blockade in urothelial cancer. The overall study: Patients had undergone 0 to 3 prior chemotherapy regimens. Researchers looked at the blood 3 weeks (second dose) and 6 weeks after treatment began.

The time point was: peripheral blood 6 weeks after treatment start. Whole-study findings and limits: Pretreatment TCR clonality in blood under the median foretold superior survival.

Spiking of synthetic TCR analog templates was performed in each PCR. Here immunoSEQ multiplex PCR was the method, and the copy in TCRdb shows in-frame clones only, minus some. The table has around 100,000 clones, 85% to 95% seen once; the top ten hold 3% to 4.5%. The CDR3 covers 11 residues. Germline CDR1 reads PRHDT; CDR2 reads FYEKMQ (reference sequence). Trimming took off 3 bases at V and 5 bases at J, with 4 bases between the two ends. Of note for this clone: Its antigen is unidentified.

The chain employs TRBV13 and TRBJ2-5, with unresolved D. The sample in question was PBMCs, obtained around atezolizumab (anti-PD-L1) treatment. The clonotype comes from a man in his sixties with urothelial cancer. The CDR3 is CASSFVETQYF. DNA for the CDR3: TGTGCCAGCAGCTTCGTGGAGACCCAGTACTTC.